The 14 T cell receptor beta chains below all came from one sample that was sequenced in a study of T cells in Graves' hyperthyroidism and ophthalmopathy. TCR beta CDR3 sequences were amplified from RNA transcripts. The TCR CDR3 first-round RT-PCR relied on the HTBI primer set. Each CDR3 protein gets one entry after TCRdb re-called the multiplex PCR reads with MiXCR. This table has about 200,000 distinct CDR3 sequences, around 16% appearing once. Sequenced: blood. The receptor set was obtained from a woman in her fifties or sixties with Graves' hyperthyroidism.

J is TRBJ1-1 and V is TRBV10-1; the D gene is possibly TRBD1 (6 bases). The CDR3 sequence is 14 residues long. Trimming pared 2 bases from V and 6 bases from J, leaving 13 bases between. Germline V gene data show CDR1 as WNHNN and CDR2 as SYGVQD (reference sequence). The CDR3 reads CASSERGPGAEAFF. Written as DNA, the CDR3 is TGCGCCAGCAGTGAGAGAGGTCCAGGGGCTGAAGCTTTCTTT.

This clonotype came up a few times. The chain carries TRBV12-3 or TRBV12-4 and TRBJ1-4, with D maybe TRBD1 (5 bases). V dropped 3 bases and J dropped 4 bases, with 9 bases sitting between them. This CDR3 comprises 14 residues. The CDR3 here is CASSFTGDNEKLFF. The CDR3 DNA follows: TGTGCCAGCAGTTTCACAGGAGATAATGAAAAACTGTTTTTT.

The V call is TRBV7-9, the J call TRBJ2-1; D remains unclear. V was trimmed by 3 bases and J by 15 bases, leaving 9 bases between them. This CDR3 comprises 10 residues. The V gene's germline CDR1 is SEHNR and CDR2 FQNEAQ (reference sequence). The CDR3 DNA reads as TGTGCCAGCAGCTTTAACCCGCCGTTCTTC. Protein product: CASSFNPPFF.

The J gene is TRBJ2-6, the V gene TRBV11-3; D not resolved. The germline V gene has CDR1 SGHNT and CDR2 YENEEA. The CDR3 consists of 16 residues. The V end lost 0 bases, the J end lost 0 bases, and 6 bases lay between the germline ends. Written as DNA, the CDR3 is TGTGCCAGCAGCTTAGAGACCGGCTCTGGGGCCAACGTCCTGACTTTC. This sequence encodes CASSLETGSGANVLTF. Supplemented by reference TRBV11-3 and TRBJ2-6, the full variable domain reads EAGVVQSPRYKIIEKKQPVAFWCNPISGHNTLYWYLQNLGQGPELLIRYENEEAVDDSQLPKDRFSAERLKGVDSTLKIQPAELGDSAVYLCASSLETGSGANVLTFGAGSRLTVL.

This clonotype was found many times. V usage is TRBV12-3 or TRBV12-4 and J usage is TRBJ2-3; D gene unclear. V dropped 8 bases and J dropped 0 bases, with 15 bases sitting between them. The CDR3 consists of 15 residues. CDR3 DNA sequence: TGTGCCAGCGCCGAGTGGGTATCTAGCACAGATACGCAGTATTTT. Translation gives CASAEWVSSTDTQYF.

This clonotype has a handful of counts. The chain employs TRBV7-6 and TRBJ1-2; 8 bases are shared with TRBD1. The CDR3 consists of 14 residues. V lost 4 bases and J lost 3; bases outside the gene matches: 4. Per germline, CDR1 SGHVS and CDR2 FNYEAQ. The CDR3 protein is CASSSQGGYYGYTF. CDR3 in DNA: TGTGCCAGCAGCTCACAGGGGGGGTACTATGGCTACACCTTC.

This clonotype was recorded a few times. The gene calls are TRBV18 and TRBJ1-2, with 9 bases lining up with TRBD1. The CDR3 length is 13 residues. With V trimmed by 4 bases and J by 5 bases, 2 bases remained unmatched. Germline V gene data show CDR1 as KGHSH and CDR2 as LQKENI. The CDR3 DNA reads TGTGCCAGCTCACGGGACAGGGAATATGGCTACACCTTC. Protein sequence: CASSRDREYGYTF.

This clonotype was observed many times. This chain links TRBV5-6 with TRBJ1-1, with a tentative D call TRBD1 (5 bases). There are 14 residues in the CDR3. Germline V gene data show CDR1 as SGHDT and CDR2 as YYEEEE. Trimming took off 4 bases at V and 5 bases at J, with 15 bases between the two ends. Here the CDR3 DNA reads TGTGCCAGCAGCCCTGCCCAAGGGGAAACTGAAGCTTTCTTT. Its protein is CASSPAQGETEAFF.

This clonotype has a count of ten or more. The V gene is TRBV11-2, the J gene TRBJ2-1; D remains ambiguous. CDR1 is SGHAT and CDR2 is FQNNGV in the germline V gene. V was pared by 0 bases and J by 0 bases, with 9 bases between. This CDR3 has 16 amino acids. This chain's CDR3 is CASSLDSGYSYNEQFF. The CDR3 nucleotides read TGTGCCAGCAGCTTAGATTCGGGTTACTCCTACAATGAGCAGTTCTTC. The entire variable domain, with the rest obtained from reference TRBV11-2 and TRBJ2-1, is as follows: EAGVAQSPRYKIIEKRQSVAFWCNPISGHATLYWYQQILGQGPKLLIQFQNNGVVDDSQLPKDRFSAERLKGVDSTLKIQPAKLEDSAVYLCASSLDSGYSYNEQFFGPGTRLTVL.

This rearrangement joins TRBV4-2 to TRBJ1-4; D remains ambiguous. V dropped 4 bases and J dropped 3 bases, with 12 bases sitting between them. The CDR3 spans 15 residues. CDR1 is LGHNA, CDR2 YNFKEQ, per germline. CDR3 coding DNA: TGTGCCAGCAGCCTGTTCAGTGCACCTAATGAAAAACTGTTTTTT. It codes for CASSLFSAPNEKLFF.

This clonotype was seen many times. The CDR3 reads CAIKGGGRTINEQYF. CDR3 bases: TGTGCCATCAAGGGTGGCGGGAGGACGATAAACGAGCAGTACTTC. The V call is TRBV10-3, the J call TRBJ2-7; TRBD2 matches at 8 bases. This CDR3 region has 15 residues. V gave up 7 bases and J gave up 5 bases; unmatched junction bases: 13. Per the germline V gene, CDR1 is ENHRY and CDR2 is SYGVKD.

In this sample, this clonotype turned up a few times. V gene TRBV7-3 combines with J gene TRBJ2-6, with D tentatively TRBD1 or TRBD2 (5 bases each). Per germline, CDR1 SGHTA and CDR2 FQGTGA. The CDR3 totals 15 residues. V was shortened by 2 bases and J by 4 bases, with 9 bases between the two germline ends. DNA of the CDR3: TGTGCCAGCAGCTTATCGGGGACCGGGGCCAACGTCCTGACTTTC. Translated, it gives CASSLSGTGANVLTF. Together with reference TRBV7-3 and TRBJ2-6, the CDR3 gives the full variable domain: GAGVSQTPSNKVTEKGKYVELRCDPISGHTALYWYRQSLGQGPEFLIYFQGTGAADDSGLPNDRFFAVRPEGSVSTLKIQRTERGDSAVYLCASSLSGTGANVLTFGAGSRLTVL.

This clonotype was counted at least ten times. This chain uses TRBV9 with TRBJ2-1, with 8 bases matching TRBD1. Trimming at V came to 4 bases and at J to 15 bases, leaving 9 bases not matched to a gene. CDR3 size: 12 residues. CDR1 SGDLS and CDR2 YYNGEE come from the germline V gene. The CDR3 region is CASSLLQGVLFF. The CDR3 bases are TGTGCCAGCAGCCTTTTACAGGGGGTTCTGTTCTTC. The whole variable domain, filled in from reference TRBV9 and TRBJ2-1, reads DSGVTQTPKHLITATGQRVTLRCSPRSGDLSVYWYQQSLDQGLQFLIQYYNGEERAKGNILERFSAQQFPDLHSELNLSSLELGDSALYFCASSLLQGVLFFGPGTRLTVL.

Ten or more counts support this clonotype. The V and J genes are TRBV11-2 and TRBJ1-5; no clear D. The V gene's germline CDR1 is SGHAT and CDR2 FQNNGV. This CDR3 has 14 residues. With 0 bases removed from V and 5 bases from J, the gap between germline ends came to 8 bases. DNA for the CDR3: TGTGCCAGCAGCTTAGAAGGAACCCATCAGCCCCAGCATTTT. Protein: CASSLEGTHQPQHF.